This TCR beta chain was captured by sequencing in a study of blood T cell repertoires in COVID-19. In the study overall: The United States, Italy and Spain supplied acute and convalescent COVID-19 samples.

Per germline, CDR1 SGHVS and CDR2 FNYEAQ. This CDR3 is 15 amino acids long. J lost 1 base, V lost 5 bases, and 3 bases had no gene match. As originally analysed: From reference gene primer amplification, estimates of nucleated cell counts were derived. Assay: immunoSEQ multiplex PCR; the TCRdb copy retains only in-frame clones and omits some. V and J calls and clone size come straight from that table; D and trimming were deduced from the DNA. The sample lists 160,000 or so clones; around 84% were seen once. This clonotype originated in a woman at least 80 years old with acute or convalescent COVID-19. The chain couples TRBV7-6 to TRBJ2-5; 11 bases are shared with TRBD2. Sequenced material: peripheral blood. The CDR3 nucleotides are TGTGCCAGCAGCCGGGGGACTAGCGGCCAAGAGACCCAGTACTTC. Its translation: CASSRGTSGQETQYF.